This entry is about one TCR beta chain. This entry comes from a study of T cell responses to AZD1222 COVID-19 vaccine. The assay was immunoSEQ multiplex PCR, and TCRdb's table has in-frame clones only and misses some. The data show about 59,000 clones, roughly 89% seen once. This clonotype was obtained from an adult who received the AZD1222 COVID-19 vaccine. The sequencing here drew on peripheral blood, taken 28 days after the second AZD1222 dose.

CDR3 in amino acids: CASSPSRNGYTF. For the CDR3, the DNA is TGTGCCAGCAGCCCCAGCCGGAATGGCTACACCTTC. V usage is TRBV14 and J usage is TRBJ1-2; D is undetermined. The CDR3 length is 12 residues. Trimming left V 4 bases short and J 6 bases short, with 9 bases between. Looked up from germline, CDR1 is SGHDN and CDR2 is FVKESK.